This is a list of T cell receptor beta chains from one sample in a study of blood T cells in healthy people across ages. TCRdb analysed the 5' RACE reads with MiXCR anew, one entry per CDR3 protein. Here the sample spans some 1.1 million distinct CDR3 sequences, 35% to 40% being singletons. The specimen sequenced was blood. The origin of the receptors is a man younger than 30 in good health. Both conserved end residues are part of each CDR3.

V	J	length	CDR3
TRBV6-5	TRBJ1-1	18	CASSYSPGQGLWSTEAFF
TRBV4-3	TRBJ2-1	19	CASSFPTGGPSSSYNEQFF
TRBV5-1	TRBJ1-2	14	CASSLMVANYGYTF
TRBV28	TRBJ1-2	13	CASSHDREYGYTF
TRBV5-1	TRBJ1-1	14	CASSSNSLNTEAFF
TRBV7-2	TRBJ1-5	13	CASSPRGLEPQHF
TRBV20-1	TRBJ1-2	16	CSASLWGGGSDYGYTF
TRBV20-1	.	16	CSAPDPWGASYNEQYF
TRBV7-9	TRBJ1-1	14	CAPRGGQPNTEAFF
TRBV10-3	TRBJ1-2	13	CAISESGTGGYTF
TRBV12-3/TRBV12-4	TRBJ2-7	14	CASSLGAPAYEQYF
TRBV20-1	TRBJ1-6	12	CGGGGAQSPLHF
TRBV6-2/TRBV6-3	TRBJ1-4	13	CASRDATNEKLFF
TRBV5-6	TRBJ2-7	16	CASSIGTGRPYNEQYF
TRBV27	TRBJ2-7	16	CTSSLLGEGQTSQQYF
TRBV4-3	TRBJ1-6	16	CASSPGAAGDNSPLHF
TRBV29-1	TRBJ1-2	13	CSVEDAVGSGYTF
TRBV20-1	.	14	CSARDGLIYNEQYF
TRBV12-3/TRBV12-4	TRBJ1-5	13	CASSFSHNQPQHF
TRBV7-2	TRBJ1-2	14	CASSPDRGLYGYTF
TRBV7-2	.	17	CASSLVGDGNPSYEQYF
TRBV24-1	TRBJ1-5	15	CATSGTGGEDQPQHF
TRBV28	TRBJ1-1	11	CASTQGVSAFF
TRBV28	TRBJ1-5	16	CASSVTGARRNQPQHF
TRBV5-6	.	17	CASSFLQGWDEFYEQYF
TRBV9	TRBJ2-4	15	CASSPGTGGSHIQYF
TRBV7-8	TRBJ1-4	19	CASSGDGTHFGGTNEKLFF
TRBV13	TRBJ2-3	13	CASSRRPTDTQYF
TRBV28	TRBJ2-1	15	CASSLSGSGDGEQFF
TRBV10-3	TRBJ1-2	16	CAISEHPGQGLYGYTF
TRBV6-5	TRBJ2-7	16	CASSRIGTGGTYEQYF
TRBV7-8	TRBJ1-2	16	CASSLGVDGFPYGYTF
TRBV28	TRBJ2-3	13	CASSWTVTDTQYF
TRBV5-1	TRBJ2-1	17	CASSSSGLLSSYNEQFF
TRBV20-1	TRBJ2-5	15	CSARDSGGDQETQYF
TRBV12-3/TRBV12-4	TRBJ1-6	13	CASSLGQLSPLHF